The clone carrying this T cell receptor beta chain was recorded many times. This entry is derived from a study of T cells in Graves' hyperthyroidism and ophthalmopathy. Germline V CDR1 and CDR2: LNHDA, SQIVND (reference sequence). Trimming took 5 bases from V and 6 from J; bases not matched to a gene: 8. The length of the CDR3 is 15 residues. Amplified TCR beta CDR3 regions derived from RNA transcripts. TCR CDR3 regions were first amplified by RT-PCR with HTBI primers. TCRdb redid the calling of the multiplex PCR reads with MiXCR, one entry per CDR3 protein. This sample has 350,000 or so distinct CDR3 sequences, with roughly 20% found just once. Diagnoses used clinical symptoms, serum thyroxine and TRAb, thyroid ultrasound and orbital computed tomography. Out of about 10 ml of fresh peripheral blood came the PBMCs.

Sequencing was carried out using blood. The chain couples TRBV19 to TRBJ1-2; TRBD1 agrees at 11 bases. The receptor's source is a woman between 40 and 50 years old with Graves' ophthalmopathy. The chain's CDR3 is CASSGQGAVSDGYTF. CDR3 nucleotide sequence: TGTGCCAGTAGTGGACAGGGGGCCGTTTCGGATGGCTACACCTTC.